The source of this T cell receptor (beta chain) is a study of identical twins listed by TCRdb under 2016. Regarding the research as a whole: TCR alpha and beta repertoires from monozygotic twins, unrelated adults of various ages and cord blood were deep-sequenced to test whether fetal clonotypes persist. To rule out contamination, the twin experiments were replicated at different times with different library preparation protocols. The paper's findings and limits, for the study overall: Compared with coincidental sharing between unrelated individuals, an excess of low generation-probability sequences was observed among out-of-frame TCR alpha sequences shared between twins. The excess sharing between twins in beta out-of-frame sequences was weaker because fewer shared sequences reduced the signal-to-noise ratio. In monozygotic twins, out-of-frame TCR alpha sharing was systematically underestimated by recombination models, although the models agreed with sharing between unrelated individuals. Zero-insertion analyses could be partly confounded by invariant T cells such as MAIT and iNKT, although diverse VJ usage argued against such confounding for most clonotypes. Fewer insertions were carried by abundant cord blood beta clonotypes, a similar but weaker trend appeared in young adult naive repertoires, and no such trend appeared in memory repertoires. Because the same donors could not be followed over many years, conclusions were based on cross-sectional statistical analysis.

CDR1 and CDR2 are read off the germline V gene as SNHLY and FYNNEI. Trimming leaves V shorter by 5 bases and J shorter by 1 base, with the junction holding 5 bases beyond the gene matches. CDR3 length: 15 amino acids, cysteine to phenylalanine. The kept DNA is CDR3 alone, 45 bases in frame from the first base. This clonotype came up many times. Its cognate antigen has yet to be identified. There are no base qualities to consult, and no much larger clone falls within one base. Library generation was performed with 5' RACE. Sequencing was carried out with an Illumina HiSeq 2000. Template switching introduced a universal primer binding site; the final cDNA contained a unique molecular identifier, enabling accurate counting of TCR cDNA molecules. Specific primers in the conserved constant-segment region were used to synthesize first-strand cDNA for TCR alpha and beta chains. To control for contamination, each cDNA library was double barcoded with a SMART-Mk sample barcode plus Illumina barcodes. TruSeq adapter sequences along with Illumina sample barcodes were introduced in two successive PCR steps. Sequencing of the TCR alpha and beta cDNA libraries was done on the Illumina HiSeq platform using custom primers. As for how the authors treated the data: MiGEC processed the raw reads to extract unique molecular identifiers, while MiXCR was used to determine the CDR3 positions. For each individual, recombination models were inferred using an EM algorithm with the repgenHMM and IGoR tools. Shared clonotypes were analyzed with the tcR package in R, and sharing was normalized by the product of cloneset sizes. Out-of-frame nonproductive sequences were analyzed to study raw recombination free of thymic and clonal selection effects. TCRdb reran the public reads through fastp at Q25 and MiXCR, keeping productive beta chains. Each entry merges the rows of one CDR3 protein and shows their most common DNA and genes. These V and J calls derive from TCRdb rather than the authors' analysis. Counted in this sample were a few hundred thousand distinct CDR3 sequences; 10% to 15% of them appeared once. About 3.9% of the sample rests with the top ten.

Only healthy Caucasian donors were included. Three pairs of female monozygotic twins, all aged about 18 to 30 years, were included in the twin cohort. Miltenyi CD45RO+ enrichment and human naive T-cell isolation kits were used to isolate memory (CD45RO+) and naive T cells from PBMC. The same data also went into a second study, on yellow fever vaccine responses in identical twins. Looking at the second paper: According to the authors, the vaccine-induced T cell response in identical twins seemed to be partly convergent and partly specific to each individual. The study precisely tracked vaccine-responding T cell clones in identical twins.

The chain joins TRBV2 to TRBJ2-3, with 8 bases matching TRBD1. The TCR sequence derives from a woman aged 18-35 years in good health. Sequencing was carried out using memory (CD45RO+) T cells sorted from blood. The sample's cell subset or site label, decoded: CD45RO+ enriched T cells. The DNA sequence reads TGTGCCAGCAGTTGGACAGGGATGGGCACAGATACGCAGTATTTT. This encodes CASSWTGMGTDTQYF.